This TCR beta chain emerged from a study of a mutant IDH1 vaccine in newly diagnosed glioma. About the research overall: Treated patients, averaging around 40 years, were 62.5% male and around 40% female. Standard pretreatment was either radiotherapy, temozolomide, or, for most, radiochemotherapy with temozolomide. Notes on the study in general: There seemed to be no relation between pseudoprogression and changes in top peripheral T cell clonotypes.

As to this clone: The antigen is not known.

Described time point: week 11, during vaccination. The vaccine gave 300 ug of a 20-mer mutant IDH1 peptide subcutaneously per dose. New WHO grade 3 or 4 astrocytomas that were IDH1-mutant and ATRX-lost had been found in donors. The germline V gene encodes CDR1 SGHKS and CDR2 YYEKEE (reference sequence). The CDR3 runs 16 residues. V was cut by 0 bases and J by 0 bases, with 10 bases left in between. The method was immunoSEQ multiplex PCR; TCRdb's version includes in-frame clones alone and lacks a portion of them. The table includes about 120,000 clones, 90% detected once. This receptor was taken from a woman aged 45-60 years with glioma. The chain links TRBV5-5 to TRBJ1-3; D is perhaps TRBD1 (5 bases). This sample comprised PBMCs, obtained from a glioma patient whose treatment included an IDH1 peptide vaccine. CDR3 sequence reads: CASSLADTRSGNTIYF. The CDR3 bases are TGTGCCAGCAGCTTGGCGGACACCCGCTCTGGAAACACCATATATTTT.